These 15 T cell receptor beta chains share one sample of origin, sequenced in a study of human T cells and chemical hapten exposure. Each CDR3 protein gets one entry after TCRdb re-called the RACE reads with MiXCR. This sample carries over 70,000 distinct CDR3 sequences, 11% of them seen once, and the ten largest clones take more than 0.85%. Stated time point: patch test 3, about 24 weeks after DPC sensitization. Treatment described: therapeutic diphenylcyclopropenone sensitization with weekly scalp DPC. The sequences come from whole blood, collected in connection with sensitization to the hapten diphenylcyclopropenone (DPC). Receptor source: a woman aged 25 to 39 with alopecia areata. Some clones in this sample may be carry-over from other donors' samples.

This clonotype was picked up many times. J is TRBJ2-1 and V is TRBV6-6; 10 positions agree with TRBD2. After removal of 2 bases from V and 7 bases from J, the junction contained 11 bases not matched to a gene. CDR1 MNHNY and CDR2 SVGAGI come from the germline V gene (reference sequence). CDR3 length: 17 amino acids. DNA for the CDR3: TGTGCCAGCAGTTACGCAGCGGGAGGGTTTTTGAGTAATGAGCAGTTCTTC. Amino acids: CASSYAAGGFLSNEQFF.

This clonotype was picked up a small number of times. The V gene is TRBV5-1, the J gene TRBJ2-3, with no clear D. Trimming pared 2 bases from V and 8 bases from J, leaving 15 bases between. The CDR3 has 14 residues. Germline V CDR1 and CDR2: SGHRS, YFSETQ. The CDR3: CASSLAPMGGTQYF. The DNA of the CDR3 is TGCGCCAGCAGCTTAGCCCCCATGGGCGGTACGCAGTATTTT. Drawing the rest from reference TRBV5-1 and TRBJ2-3, the complete variable domain is KAGVTQTPRYLIKTRGQQVTLSCSPISGHRSVSWYQQTPGQGLQFLFEYFSETQRNKGNFPGRFSGRQFSNSRSEMNVSTLELGDSALYLCASSLAPMGGTQYFGPGTRLTVL.

This clonotype was picked up many times. The rearrangement uses TRBV20-1 and TRBJ2-3, with D perhaps matching TRBD1 or TRBD2 (5 bases each). The CDR3 covers 15 residues. V gave up 3 bases and J gave up 5 bases, with 18 bases separating them. The germline gives CDR1 DFQATT, CDR2 SNEGSKA (reference sequence). CDR3 amino acids: CSARRASGQRDTQYF. CDR3 sequence (DNA): TGCAGTGCTAGGAGGGCCTCGGGGCAGAGAGATACGCAGTATTTT.

This chain links TRBV12-3 or TRBV12-4 with TRBJ2-6; D not resolved. The V gene lost 1 base and the J gene lost 1 base, with 5 bases spanning the gap. This CDR3 contains 15 residues. The CDR3 spells CASSLVGSGANVLTF. The CDR3 bases are TGTGCCAGCAGTTTAGTGGGGTCTGGGGCCAACGTCCTGACTTTC.

This clonotype was picked up many times. Germline and junction disagree at one end, which may indicate a read error. The chain links TRBV29-1 to TRBJ2-1; possible D gene TRBD1, 5 bases. Germline-derived CDR1 and CDR2 are SQVTM and ANQGSEA. The CDR3 runs 15 residues. As DNA, the CDR3 is TGCAGCGTTGAAGCAGGGTCTTATTCCTCCAATGAGCAGTTCTTC. This gives the protein CSVEAGSYSSNEQFF.

This clonotype was detected a few times. CDR3 DNA sequence: TGTGCCTGGAGTGGAACAGTAAATTCACCCCTCCACTTT. This sequence encodes CAWSGTVNSPLHF. The chain recombines TRBV30 with TRBJ1-6; D remains ambiguous. Per germline, CDR1 GTSNPN and CDR2 SVGIG (reference sequence). V shed 1 base and J shed 7 bases, with 8 bases lying between them. The CDR3 is 13 amino acids. Variable domain in full (rest from reference TRBV30 and TRBJ1-6): SQTIHQWPATLVQPVGSPLSLECTVEGTSNPNLYWYRQAAGRGLQLLFYSVGIGQISSEVPQNLSASRPQDRQFILSSKKLLLSDSGFYLCAWSGTVNSPLHFGNGTRLTVT.

This clonotype was seen many times. The chain employs TRBV5-1 and TRBJ1-2, with a tentative D call TRBD1 (5 bases). The CDR3 length is 14 residues. Germline values: CDR1 SGHRS, CDR2 YFSETQ. Between the trimmed V and J ends, which lost 4 bases and 4 bases, there was a span of 14 bases. CDR3 protein: CASSLSDSAYGYTF. CDR3 in DNA: TGCGCCAGCAGCCTATCCGACAGCGCCTATGGCTACACCTTC. The whole variable domain, filled in from reference TRBV5-1 and TRBJ1-2, reads KAGVTQTPRYLIKTRGQQVTLSCSPISGHRSVSWYQQTPGQGLQFLFEYFSETQRNKGNFPGRFSGRQFSNSRSEMNVSTLELGDSALYLCASSLSDSAYGYTFGSGTRLTVV.

This clonotype was seen more than once but under ten times. The J gene is TRBJ1-2, the V gene TRBV11-2; D gene uncertain. Germline CDR1 and CDR2: SGHAT and FQNNGV. V lost 7 bases, J lost 0 bases, and 15 bases lay in between. This CDR3 contains 15 residues. Written as DNA, the CDR3 is TGTGCCAGCACCTTGGGCCTGTCGGCTAACTATGGCTACACCTTC. Protein sequence: CASTLGLSANYGYTF.

Regarding this clonotype: Relative to the germline gene, one junction end is altered; a read error may explain this. V gene TRBV29-1 combines with J gene TRBJ2-4; D remains ambiguous. The CDR3 has 12 residues. Per germline, CDR1 SQVTM and CDR2 ANQGSEA. The CDR3: CSVDGPKDIQYF. CDR3 bases: TGCAGCGTTGACGGCCCCAAAGACATTCAGTACTTC.

This clonotype was seen ten or more times. The CDR3 here is CASSPRQSTNEKLFF. DNA for the CDR3: TGTGCCAGCTCACCTCGGCAGTCAACTAATGAAAAACTGTTTTTT. The chain employs TRBV18 and TRBJ1-4; D gene uncertain. From germline, CDR1 is KGHSH and CDR2 LQKENI. Trimming pared 3 bases from V and 0 bases from J, leaving 8 bases between. The CDR3 contains 15 residues. Based on the CDR3 plus reference TRBV18 and TRBJ1-4, the full variable domain is NAGVMQNPRHLVRRRGQEARLRCSPMKGHSHVYWYRQLPEEGLKFMVYLQKENIIDESGMPKERFSAEFPKEGPSILRIQQVVRGDSAAYFCASSPRQSTNEKLFFGSGTQLSVL.

This clonotype occurred many times. The chain recombines TRBV6-6 with TRBJ2-7; 9 bases are a match to TRBD1. Trimming removed 6 bases from V and 2 bases from J; junction bases left unmatched: 5. The CDR3 has 14 residues. Germline lookup yields CDR1 MNHNY and CDR2 SVGAGI (reference sequence). Written as DNA, the CDR3 is TGTGCCAGCAGGGGGACAGGGTCAGCCTACGAGCAGTACGTC. It specifies CASRGTGSAYEQYV.

The chain has TRBV4-2 and TRBJ1-2; no reliable D call. V lost 0 bases and J lost 0, with 11 bases in between. The CDR3 loop spans 16 amino acids. The germline CDR1 and CDR2 sequences are LGHNA and YNFKEQ. CDR3 protein: CASSQDASGTNYGYTF. Written as DNA, the CDR3 is TGTGCCAGCAGCCAAGATGCGTCGGGGACTAACTATGGCTACACCTTC.

The chain couples TRBV11-2 to TRBJ1-1; TRBD1 agrees at 8 bases. V was clipped by 6 bases and J by 5 bases; unmatched bases: 8. Germline CDR1 is SGHAT and CDR2 is FQNNGV. This CDR3 has 14 amino acids. The CDR3 DNA reads TGTGCCAGCAGGCTGGACAGGGCTTTTACTGAAGCTTTCTTT. Encoded protein: CASRLDRAFTEAFF.

This clonotype showed up many times. The chain is built from TRBV12-2 and TRBJ1-1; TRBD1 is the table's D call and was not checked against the DNA. TRBV12-2 is deemed a pseudogene. This CDR3 spans 18 amino acids. CDR3 amino acids: CASPRLVGTGGLVTEAFF. The CDR3 DNA is TGTGCAAGTCCCCGCTTGGTTGGGACAGGGGGCTTGGTCACTGAAGCTTTCTTT.

CDR3 sequence: CSVVQGNTDTQYF. As DNA, the CDR3 is TGCAGCGTTGTACAGGGGAATACAGATACGCAGTATTTT. The V gene is TRBV29-1, the J gene TRBJ2-3; 7 bases are a match to TRBD1. Trimming removed 4 bases from V and 3 bases from J; junction bases left unmatched: 4. The CDR3 length is 13 residues. Looked up from germline, CDR1 is SQVTM and CDR2 is ANQGSEA.